The 27 T cell receptor beta chains in this list originate from one sample, sequenced in a study of blood T cell repertoires in COVID-19. The protocol was immunoSEQ multiplex PCR, while the TCRdb copy is restricted to in-frame clones and leaves out a portion. The data show a few hundred thousand clones, approximately 89% seen once. Sample: PBMCs or T cells enriched from blood (not recorded which). The receptors were gathered from a woman between 40 and 55 years old with acute COVID-19.

The chain employs TRBV2 and TRBJ1-2; TRBD1 aligns across 8 bases. V shed 6 bases and J 4 bases; nucleotides not matched to a gene: 13. CDR3 size: 16 residues. Germline V gives CDR1 SNHLY, CDR2 FYNNEI. The CDR3: CASRADRALRPYGYTF. CDR3 in DNA: TGTGCCAGCAGAGCGGACAGGGCGTTACGTCCCTATGGCTACACCTTC. The whole variable domain, remainder taken from reference TRBV2 and TRBJ1-2, is EPEVTQTPSHQVTQMGQEVILRCVPISNHLYFYWYRQILGQKVEFLVSFYNNEISEKSEIFDDQFSVERPDGSNFTLKIRSTKLEDSAMYFCASRADRALRPYGYTFGSGTRLTVV.

The V call is TRBV24-1, the J call TRBJ2-4; D unresolved. This CDR3 is 12 amino acids long. Germline V gene sequence: CDR1 KGHDR, CDR2 SFDVKD. V lost 9 bases and J 1 base, leaving 6 bases between the germline ends. The CDR3 loop reads CATYGAKNIQYF. CDR3 sequence (DNA): TGTGCCACCTACGGGGCCAAAAACATTCAGTACTTC.

The genes are TRBV5-4 and TRBJ2-1; 9 bases match TRBD1. The V segment lost 4 bases and the J segment 5 bases; nucleotides outside the gene matches: 7. The CDR3 contains 15 residues. CDR1 SGHNT and CDR2 YYREEE come from the germline V gene (reference sequence). CDR3 DNA: TGTGCCAGCAGCCCGACCGGGACAGGGAACAATGAGCAGTTCTTC. It codes for CASSPTGTGNNEQFF.

V is TRBV7-9 and J is TRBJ2-5; no clear D gene. CDR3 length: 13 residues. Between the trimmed V and J ends, which lost 3 bases and 2 bases, there was a span of 7 bases. CDR1 is SEHNR, CDR2 FQNEAQ, per germline (reference sequence). In nucleotides, the CDR3 is TGTGCCAGCAGCTTTAGAGTGCAAGAGACCCAGTACTTC. Its translation is CASSFRVQETQYF.

The chain combines TRBV10-2 with TRBJ2-1, with D perhaps TRBD2 (5 bases). CDR1 is WSHSY, CDR2 SAAADI, per germline. V was clipped by 6 bases and J by 9 bases, with 12 bases between them. CDR3 length: 12 amino acids. CDR3 DNA: TGCGCCAGCAGAAGGGAGAGTCCTGAGCAGTTCTTC. Translated, it gives CASRRESPEQFF.

The chain carries TRBV19 and TRBJ1-5; no clear D gene. The CDR3 is made up of 13 amino acids. V lost 5 bases and J lost 5, with 10 bases in between. CDR1 is LNHDA and CDR2 is SQIVND in the germline V gene (reference sequence). CDR3 region: CASSSRSDQPQHF. CDR3 nucleotide sequence: TGTGCCAGTAGTTCGAGGTCGGATCAGCCCCAGCATTTT.

J is TRBJ1-6 and V is TRBV30; weak D call: TRBD1 (5 bases). V dropped 5 bases and J dropped 8 bases, with 10 bases sitting between them. This CDR3 spans 12 amino acids. The germline V gene has CDR1 GTSNPN and CDR2 SVGIG (reference sequence). The CDR3 is CAWAGQDSPLHF. The CDR3, as DNA: TGTGCCTGGGCGGGGCAGGATTCACCCCTCCACTTT.

The chain is built from TRBV24-1 and TRBJ2-1; 9 bases are a match to TRBD2. This CDR3 region has 19 residues. Unmatched junction bases numbered 12, after V lost 0 bases and J lost 4 bases. From germline, CDR1 is KGHDR and CDR2 SFDVKD. The CDR3 reads CATSDLPGISGSAYNEQFF. The CDR3 DNA sequence: TGTGCCACCAGTGATTTGCCGGGGATTAGCGGGAGCGCGTACAATGAGCAGTTCTTC.

This chain connects TRBV10-3 to TRBJ2-1; 13 positions match TRBD2. The germline CDR1 and CDR2 sequences are ENHRY and SYGVKD. This CDR3 contains 14 residues. The V and J ends lost 4 bases and 9 bases, in that order; junction bases with no gene match: 3. The CDR3 sequence is CAISGTSGSSEQFF. As DNA, the CDR3 is TGTGCCATCAGTGGGACTAGCGGGAGTAGTGAGCAGTTCTTC.

This rearrangement joins TRBV29-1 to TRBJ2-1; 11 bases fit TRBD2. CDR1 and CDR2 (germline): SQVTM, ANQGSEA. Losses at the gene ends were 2 bases for V and 9 bases for J; bases not matched to a gene: 6. The CDR3 length is 14 residues. CDR3 amino acids: CSVERVAGGAEQFF. The CDR3 DNA reads TGCAGCGTTGAAAGGGTAGCGGGAGGGGCTGAGCAGTTCTTC.

The V and J genes are TRBV6-1 and TRBJ2-7; the D is unclear. V lost 3 bases and J lost 9, with 9 bases in between. The germline gives CDR1 MNHNS, CDR2 SASEGT. There are 11 residues in the CDR3. Here the CDR3 reads CASSDLWRQYV. CDR3 sequence (DNA): TGTGCCAGCAGTGACCTGTGGAGGCAGTACGTC.

The chain uses TRBV2 and TRBJ1-1; possible D gene TRBD1, 6 bases. V lost 9 bases and J lost 5, with 22 bases in between. The CDR3 consists of 15 residues. Germline-derived CDR1 and CDR2 are SNHLY and FYNNEI. The DNA for the CDR3 is TGTGCCAGTAGCCGAGGGAATTCACAGGGAACTGAAGCTTTCTTT. It encodes CASSRGNSQGTEAFF.

The chain joins TRBV6-5 to TRBJ2-3, with a tentative D call TRBD1 (6 bases). Trimming shortened V by 8 bases and J by 3 bases, and 15 bases separated the two germline ends. CDR1 MNHEY and CDR2 SVGAGI come from the germline V gene. This CDR3 has 14 residues. This CDR3 is CASGRDIYTDTQYF. The CDR3 DNA follows: TGTGCCAGCGGACGGGACATTTATACAGATACGCAGTATTTT.

Only one count was recorded for this clone. This chain connects TRBV28 to TRBJ1-4, with 9 bases fitting TRBD1. The germline gives CDR1 MDHEN, CDR2 SYDVKM. This CDR3 spans 15 amino acids. J lost 6 bases, V lost 6 bases, and 8 bases had no gene match. CDR3 sequence reads: CASRDPGQGDEKLFF. The CDR3, as DNA: TGTGCCAGCAGGGACCCGGGACAGGGAGATGAAAAACTGTTTTTT.

This rearrangement joins TRBV5-1 to TRBJ1-1, with 9 bases matching TRBD1. V gave up 4 bases and J gave up 1 base; unmatched junction bases: 5. This CDR3 region has 15 residues. Germline-derived CDR1 and CDR2 are SGHRS and YFSETQ. The CDR3 is CASSPRTGENTEAFF. The CDR3 DNA is TGCGCCAGCAGCCCCAGGACAGGGGAGAACACTGAAGCTTTCTTT.

The chain uses TRBV7-9 and TRBJ1-1, with D uncertain. V gave up 5 bases and J gave up 7 bases, with 14 bases separating them. CDR1 and CDR2 from the germline V gene are SEHNR and FQNEAQ (reference sequence). The CDR3 spans 13 residues. CDR3 region: CASSNSGRGEAFF. In DNA form, the CDR3 reads TGTGCCAGCAGCAATAGCGGCCGGGGTGAAGCTTTCTTT. The full variable domain, its missing parts supplied by reference TRBV7-9 and TRBJ1-1, is DTGVSQNPRHKITKRGQNVTFRCDPISEHNRLYWYRQTLGQGPEFLTYFQNEAQLEKSRLLSDRFSAERPKGSFSTLEIQRTEQGDSAMYLCASSNSGRGEAFFGQGTRLTVV.

V usage is TRBV6-2 or TRBV6-3 and J usage is TRBJ1-3, with 7 nucleotides matching TRBD1. Germline lookup yields CDR1 MNHEY and CDR2 SVGEGT. The CDR3 runs 15 residues. The V segment lost 6 bases and the J segment 4 bases; nucleotides outside the gene matches: 9. CDR3 loop: CASSRTGDPGNTIYF. The CDR3 bases are TGTGCCAGCAGCAGGACAGGCGACCCAGGAAACACCATATATTTT.

This sequence joins TRBV2 and TRBJ2-1; 9 bases align to TRBD1. Germline loops: CDR1 SNHLY, CDR2 FYNNEI. The CDR3 loop spans 14 amino acids. With V trimmed by 7 bases and J by 3 bases, 4 bases remained unmatched. CDR3 sequence (DNA): TGTGCCAGCAAAGACAGGGGGTACTACAATGAGCAGTTCTTC. Encoded protein: CASKDRGYYNEQFF.

This chain uses TRBV10-2 with TRBJ1-5; 7 bases are a match to TRBD1. Unmatched junction bases numbered 5, after V lost 7 bases and J lost 2 bases. CDR3 length: 14 amino acids. The germline gives CDR1 WSHSY, CDR2 SAAADI. DNA of the CDR3: TGCGCCAGCAATACCGGGACAGGCAATCAGCCCCAGCATTTT. Translation gives CASNTGTGNQPQHF.

The chain combines TRBV5-6 with TRBJ2-1, with 8 bases lining up with TRBD2. This CDR3 is 13 amino acids long. Trimming removed 4 bases from V and 13 bases from J; junction bases left unmatched: 10. Germline lookup yields CDR1 SGHDT and CDR2 YYEEEE. The CDR3 here is CASSRPSGSNQFF. Here the CDR3 DNA reads TGTGCCAGCAGCCGGCCGAGCGGGAGCAATCAGTTCTTC.

The rearrangement joins TRBV28 to TRBJ2-7; possible D gene TRBD2, 6 bases. Germline assignment: CDR1 MDHEN and CDR2 SYDVKM. V lost 2 bases and J 7 bases, leaving 18 bases between the germline ends. The CDR3 runs to 15 residues. The CDR3: CASSLGAGRGREQYF. In DNA, the CDR3 is TGTGCCAGCAGTTTAGGGGCGGGCCGAGGGAGGGAGCAGTACTTC.

This clone has just a few counts. This sequence joins TRBV18 and TRBJ1-1, with 7 bases that match TRBD1. V lost 2 bases and J lost 4; bases outside the gene matches: 7. The CDR3 totals 15 residues. Germline loops: CDR1 KGHSH, CDR2 LQKENI. The CDR3 sequence: CASSPFDRVFTEAFF. The CDR3 DNA reads TGTGCCAGCTCACCATTTGACAGGGTTTTCACTGAAGCTTTCTTT.

The chain links TRBV7-6 to TRBJ1-1; D is uncertain. The V end lost 7 bases, the J end lost 1 base, and 16 bases lay between the germline ends. The CDR3 is 15 residues long. Germline V gene data show CDR1 as SGHVS and CDR2 as FNYEAQ. CDR3: CASTPSSERNTEAFF. CDR3 DNA sequence: TGTGCCAGCACCCCCAGTTCGGAGAGGAACACTGAAGCTTTCTTT.

This clone has a single count. The chain joins TRBV14 to TRBJ1-2; D possibly corresponds to TRBD1 (5 bases). V was cut by 2 bases and J by 6 bases, with 16 bases left in between. The CDR3 consists of 15 residues. Germline-derived CDR1 and CDR2 are SGHDN and FVKESK. The CDR3 nucleotides are TGTGCCAGCAGCCAACGGCAGGGATGGTCGGATGGCTACACCTTC. Its translation: CASSQRQGWSDGYTF. The whole variable domain, filled in from reference TRBV14 and TRBJ1-2, reads EAGVTQFPSHSVIEKGQTVTLRCDPISGHDNLYWYRRVMGKEIKFLLHFVKESKQDESGMPNNRFLAERTGGTYSTLKVQPAELEDSGVYFCASSQRQGWSDGYTFGSGTRLTVV.

The chain joins TRBV11-2 to TRBJ2-1; D possibly corresponds to TRBD2 (6 bases). The V end was cut by 2 bases, the J end by 6 bases, with 11 bases between. The CDR3 length is 14 residues. CDR1 and CDR2 from the germline V gene are SGHAT and FQNNGV. This CDR3 is CASSLLVGLNEQFF. The CDR3 DNA sequence: TGTGCCAGCAGCTTACTAGTGGGACTCAATGAGCAGTTCTTC.

The J gene is TRBJ2-3, the V gene TRBV7-2; 9 nucleotides align to TRBD2. Trimming removed 4 bases from V and 4 bases from J; junction bases left unmatched: 3. This CDR3 comprises 14 residues. Germline CDR1 and CDR2: SGHTA and FQGNSA. The CDR3 reads CASSSQREADTQYF. The CDR3 coding sequence is TGTGCCAGCAGCTCTCAGCGGGAGGCAGATACGCAGTATTTT.

The chain uses TRBV28 and TRBJ1-1; TRBD1 aligns across 9 bases. The CDR3 runs 15 residues. After removal of 5 bases from V and 1 base from J, the junction contained 5 bases not matched to a gene. Germline loops: CDR1 MDHEN, CDR2 SYDVKM. The CDR3 reads CASSPPGQGNTEAFF. The CDR3 DNA reads TGTGCCAGCAGTCCGCCGGGACAGGGGAACACTGAAGCTTTCTTT.